This T cell receptor (beta chain) is drawn from a study of blood T cell repertoires in COVID-19. This CDR3 comprises 15 residues. V was shortened by 4 bases and J by 0 bases, with 11 bases between the two germline ends. Per the germline V gene, CDR1 is LGHDT and CDR2 is YNNKEL (reference sequence). In the source study's methods: Reference gene primer amplification gave nucleated cell count estimates. TCRdb keeps only in-frame clones here, not all; method: immunoSEQ multiplex PCR. V and J calls and clone size come straight from that table; D and trimming were deduced from the DNA. Of roughly 80,000 clones in the sample, roughly 87% are singletons; the top ten hold 12%.

The TCR originated in a man aged 80 or over with acute or convalescent COVID-19. This chain uses TRBV3-1 (or the pseudogene TRBV3-2) with TRBJ2-3; a weak D match, TRBD1 (6 bases). The sequenced sample was peripheral blood. In nucleotides, the CDR3 is TGTGCCAGCAGCCCAGGACAGACTAGCACAGATACGCAGTATTTT. Protein product: CASSPGQTSTDTQYF.